A single sample gave rise to the 3 T cell receptor beta chains below, sequenced in a study of shared clonotypes between healthy human individuals (dated by TCRdb to the early 2020s). The library came from the immunoSEQ multiplex PCR assay. TCRdb holds this immuneACCESS table with in-frame rearrangements only. Some clones are missing; in checked studies, unresolved V genes explain under half, and the rest has no known cause. This sample comprises about 1,500,000 clones, around 97% of them detected only once. The leading ten clones occupy about 1% of the sample. The sample was naive CD4+ T cells sorted from blood. What this sample's cell subset or site label stands for: CD45RA+ positively selected. These receptor sequences come from a man in his thirties or forties in good health.

This sequence joins TRBV27 and TRBJ2-1; 13 positions agree with TRBD2. There are 20 residues in the CDR3. With 6 bases clipped from V and 0 bases from J, the junction kept 14 bases outside the gene matches. Germline V gives CDR1 MNHEY, CDR2 SMNVEV (reference sequence). The CDR3 loop reads CASRKNVGTSGTSSYNEQFF. In DNA form, the CDR3 reads TGTGCCAGCAGAAAAAATGTCGGGACTAGCGGGACGAGCTCCTACAATGAGCAGTTCTTC.

This clone was counted a few times. The V and J genes are TRBV5-6 and TRBJ2-7, with 10 bases lining up with TRBD2. Trimming removed 1 base from V and 4 bases from J; junction bases left unmatched: 14. CDR3 length equals 18 residues. CDR1 and CDR2 (germline): SGHDT, YYEEEE. The CDR3 loop is CASSLRVAGGRASYEQYF. The CDR3 DNA is TGTGCCAGCAGCTTGCGTGTAGCGGGAGGCCGAGCGTCATACGAGCAGTACTTC.

CDR3 sequence: CASRTIGDSDEQFF. Here the CDR3 DNA reads TGTGCCAGCAGGACTATAGGGGATTCCGATGAGCAGTTCTTC. This rearrangement joins TRBV6-5 to TRBJ2-1; D may correspond to TRBD1 or TRBD2 (5 bases each). Trimming shortened V by 6 bases and J by 8 bases, and 17 bases separated the two germline ends. CDR3 length: 14 amino acids. The germline gives CDR1 MNHEY, CDR2 SVGAGI.